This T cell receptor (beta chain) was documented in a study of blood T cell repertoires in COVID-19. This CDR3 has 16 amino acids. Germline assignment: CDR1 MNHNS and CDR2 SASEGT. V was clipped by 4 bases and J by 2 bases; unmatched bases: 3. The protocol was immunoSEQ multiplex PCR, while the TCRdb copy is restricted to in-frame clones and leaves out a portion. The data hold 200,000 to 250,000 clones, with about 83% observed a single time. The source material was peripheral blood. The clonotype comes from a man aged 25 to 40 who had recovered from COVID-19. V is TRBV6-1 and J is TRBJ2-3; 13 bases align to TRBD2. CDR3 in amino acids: CASSGGLAGPTDTQYF. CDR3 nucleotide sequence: TGTGCCAGCAGTGGGGGACTAGCGGGGCCCACAGATACGCAGTATTTT.